One sample yielded the 23 T cell receptor beta chains listed below, sequenced in a study of blood T cell repertoires in COVID-19. This table comes from immunoSEQ multiplex PCR, and its TCRdb copy is limited to in-frame clones, with some not included. Among approximately 85,000 clones listed, 70% to 90% were seen once. Source material: peripheral blood. These receptors all come from a human donor in a cohort sampled during active COVID-19.

The CDR3 nucleotides are TGTGCCACCCAATCCCGGGGTATCACTGAAGCTTTCTTT. Translation: CATQSRGITEAFF. The J gene is TRBJ1-1, the V gene TRBV19; no firm D call. Germline assignment: CDR1 LNHDA and CDR2 SQIVND (reference sequence). Trimming shortened V by 10 bases and J by 4 bases, and 16 bases separated the two germline ends. CDR3 size: 13 residues.

The V and J genes are TRBV12-3 or TRBV12-4 and TRBJ1-3, with D unresolved. The CDR3 contains 13 residues. V was pared by 2 bases and J by 6 bases, with 8 bases between. The CDR3 reads CASSLHGLNTIYF. As DNA, the CDR3 is TGTGCCAGCAGTTTACATGGGCTAAACACCATATATTTT.

The table lists this clone with a count of one. The V gene is TRBV4-3, the J gene TRBJ2-1; 10 bases line up with TRBD2. The V gene end was trimmed by 3 bases and the J gene end by 4 bases; junction bases not matched to a gene: 15. The CDR3 consists of 19 residues. Germline lookup yields CDR1 LGHNA and CDR2 YSLEER. The CDR3 sequence is CASSQDPPQRGGLYNEQFF. CDR3 coding DNA: TGCGCCAGCAGCCAGGACCCCCCTCAGCGGGGGGGGTTATACAATGAGCAGTTCTTC.

The table lists this clone with a count of one. For the CDR3, the DNA is TGCGCCAGCAACACCGACATGAACACCGGGGAGCTGTTTTTT. This codes for CASNTDMNTGELFF. The V and J genes are TRBV5-1 and TRBJ2-2, with no clear D. The CDR3 loop spans 14 amino acids. CDR1 is SGHRS and CDR2 is YFSETQ in the germline V gene. V lost 6 bases, J lost 1 base, and 10 bases lay in between.

The chain couples TRBV19 to TRBJ2-7; 10 bases are a match to TRBD1. This CDR3 is 14 amino acids long. V gave up 5 bases and J gave up 5 bases; unmatched junction bases: 6. Germline V CDR1 and CDR2: LNHDA, SQIVND (reference sequence). This CDR3 reads CASSLGTGVDEQYF. CDR3 bases: TGTGCCAGTAGTCTTGGGACAGGGGTGGACGAGCAGTACTTC. Looking up the rest from reference TRBV19 and TRBJ2-7 gives the full variable domain: DGGITQSPKYLFRKEGQNVTLSCEQNLNHDAMYWYRQDPGQGLRLIYYSQIVNDFQKGDIAEGYSVSREKKESFPLTVTSAQKNPTAFYLCASSLGTGVDEQYFGPGTRLTVT.

The CDR3 is CASSLSLRGPYEQYF. In DNA form, the CDR3 reads TGTGCCAGCAGTTTATCGCTTAGGGGGCCCTACGAGCAGTACTTC. The chain is built from TRBV27 and TRBJ2-7; 7 bases fit TRBD1. This CDR3 contains 15 residues. V lost 0 bases to trimming and J lost 2 bases; unmatched junction nucleotides: 4. Germline lookup yields CDR1 MNHEY and CDR2 SMNVEV (reference sequence).

The chain combines TRBV24-1 with TRBJ1-2; D is uncertain. Germline loops: CDR1 KGHDR, CDR2 SFDVKD. V was shortened by 2 bases and J by 9 bases, with 15 bases between the two germline ends. This CDR3 is 14 amino acids long. The CDR3 protein is CATSDSVASRSYTF. The CDR3 region has the DNA TGTGCCACCAGTGATTCTGTAGCGTCCAGGAGCTACACCTTC.

This sequence joins TRBV5-1 and TRBJ1-3, with D unresolved. This CDR3 comprises 17 residues. From germline, CDR1 is SGHRS and CDR2 YFSETQ. V was clipped by 0 bases and J by 0 bases, with 13 bases between them. As DNA, the CDR3 is TGCGCCAGCAGCTTGGCCCCCCCAGAAGACTCTGGAAACACCATATATTTT. The encoded protein is CASSLAPPEDSGNTIYF.

This sequence joins TRBV5-4 and TRBJ1-2; D perhaps matches TRBD1 (6 bases). Germline V gives CDR1 SGHNT, CDR2 YYREEE (reference sequence). The CDR3 contains 18 residues. Trimming stripped 0 bases from V and 5 bases from J, with 23 bases between. The DNA for the CDR3 is TGTGCCAGCAGCTTGGGGGGGGGCCGACTCCTCGCACCGTATGGCTACACCTTC. Its protein product is CASSLGGGRLLAPYGYTF.

The sample holds a few counts of this clone. The V gene is TRBV9, the J gene TRBJ1-1, with D hard to call. The CDR3 spans 14 residues. In germline, CDR1 is SGDLS, CDR2 YYNGEE. V lost 2 bases, J lost 1 base, and 9 bases lay in between. CDR3 nucleotide sequence: TGTGCCAGCAGCGTGGAGGATACGAACACTGAAGCTTTCTTT. Residues: CASSVEDTNTEAFF. Filled out from reference TRBV9 and TRBJ1-1, the complete variable domain reads DSGVTQTPKHLITATGQRVTLRCSPRSGDLSVYWYQQSLDQGLQFLIQYYNGEERAKGNILERFSAQQFPDLHSELNLSSLELGDSALYFCASSVEDTNTEAFFGQGTRLTVV.

The rearrangement uses TRBV5-5 and TRBJ2-2, with TRBD1 matching over 7 bases. CDR3 length: 16 amino acids. CDR1 is SGHKS, CDR2 YYEKEE, per germline (reference sequence). Trimming cost V 4 bases and J 5 bases; bases outside gene matches: 11. The CDR3 reads CASSLWTGLKTGELFF. The CDR3, as DNA: TGTGCCAGCAGCCTGTGGACAGGTTTAAAAACCGGGGAGCTGTTTTTT. The full variable domain, completed using reference TRBV5-5 and TRBJ2-2, is DAGVTQSPTHLIKTRGQQVTLRCSPISGHKSVSWYQQVLGQGPQFIFQYYEKEERGRGNFPDRFSARQFPNYSSELNVNALLLGDSALYLCASSLWTGLKTGELFFGEGSRLTVL.

This chain joins TRBV15 and TRBJ1-2; D gene ambiguous. V dropped 3 bases and J dropped 3 bases, with 14 bases sitting between them. The CDR3 extends over 15 amino acids. Germline V CDR1 and CDR2: LNHNV, YYDKDF (reference sequence). The CDR3 DNA reads as TGTGCCACCAGCAGGGCCTCCGCGGGAGACTATGGCTACACCTTC. This translates into CATSRASAGDYGYTF.

The V gene is TRBV7-3, the J gene TRBJ2-2, with 7 positions matching TRBD2. V dropped 8 bases and J dropped 4; count of bases not matched to a gene: 10. CDR1 is SGHTA, CDR2 FQGTGA, per germline. The CDR3 sequence is 15 residues long. The DNA for the CDR3 is TGTGCCAGCCCCTTCCCGGGGGGTTCCACCGGGGAGCTGTTTTTT. It codes for CASPFPGGSTGELFF.

V usage is TRBV18 and J usage is TRBJ2-3; 11 nucleotides agree with TRBD1. The CDR3 is made up of 15 amino acids. From germline, CDR1 is KGHSH and CDR2 LQKENI. Trimming cost V 6 bases and J 0 bases; bases outside gene matches: 2. This CDR3 is CASSGQGASTDTQYF. In DNA, the CDR3 is TGTGCCAGCTCCGGACAGGGGGCTAGCACAGATACGCAGTATTTT.

This sequence joins TRBV7-2 and TRBJ2-7, with 7 bases lining up with TRBD2. The germline gives CDR1 SGHTA, CDR2 FQGNSA. V dropped 2 bases and J dropped 3; count of bases not matched to a gene: 7. The CDR3 covers 15 residues. In nucleotides, the CDR3 is TGTGCCAGCAGCTTAAGCGGGACCATAAGCTACGAGCAGTACTTC. Translation: CASSLSGTISYEQYF.

This chain links TRBV24-1 with TRBJ2-3, with 9 positions matching TRBD2. The V and J ends lost 4 bases and 1 base, in that order; junction bases with no gene match: 5. This CDR3 region has 16 residues. CDR1 is KGHDR, CDR2 SFDVKD, per germline. The chain's CDR3 is CATSDYSGGRTDTQYF. The CDR3 DNA reads TGTGCCACCAGTGACTATAGCGGGGGACGCACAGATACGCAGTATTTT.

This chain links TRBV9 with TRBJ2-3; TRBD2 aligns across 15 bases. Looked up from germline, CDR1 is SGDLS and CDR2 is YYNGEE. V was pared by 2 bases and J by 2 bases, with 3 bases of the junction left unmatched. CDR3 length: 17 residues. The chain's CDR3 is CASSVGLAGGYTDTQYF. DNA of the CDR3: TGTGCCAGCAGCGTTGGACTAGCGGGGGGGTACACAGATACGCAGTATTTT.

V and J are TRBV3-1 (or the pseudogene TRBV3-2) and TRBJ2-5, with TRBD1 matching 7 bases. Per the germline V gene, CDR1 is LGHDT and CDR2 is YNNKEL (reference sequence). The CDR3 totals 16 residues. V lost 0 bases to trimming and J lost 6 bases; unmatched junction nucleotides: 10. The CDR3 here is CASSQDLGAGGKTQYF. Written as DNA, the CDR3 is TGTGCCAGCAGCCAAGATCTTGGGGCAGGGGGAAAGACCCAGTACTTC.

As to this clone: Other DNA sequences of this sample code for an identical CDR3. The chain couples TRBV19 to TRBJ1-5; the match to TRBD1 covers 9 bases. Looked up from germline, CDR1 is LNHDA and CDR2 is SQIVND (reference sequence). J was trimmed by 3 bases and V by 6 bases; bases with no gene match: 6. The CDR3 is 15 amino acids. The CDR3 reads CASSPGQGNNQPQHF. The CDR3 region has the DNA TGTGCCAGTAGCCCGGGACAGGGCAACAATCAGCCCCAGCATTTT. The full variable domain, in which reference TRBV19 and TRBJ1-5 provide the parts outside the CDR3, is DGGITQSPKYLFRKEGQNVTLSCEQNLNHDAMYWYRQDPGQGLRLIYYSQIVNDFQKGDIAEGYSVSREKKESFPLTVTSAQKNPTAFYLCASSPGQGNNQPQHFGDGTRLSIL.

V gene TRBV4-1 combines with J gene TRBJ2-3, with 8 bases aligning to TRBD1. There are 16 residues in the CDR3. Germline CDR1 is MGHRA and CDR2 is YSYEKL. Trimming cost V 3 bases and J 2 bases; bases outside gene matches: 7. The CDR3 here is CASSHSRGLPTDTQYF. CDR3 sequence (DNA): TGCGCCAGCAGCCACTCCAGGGGGCTCCCCACAGATACGCAGTATTTT.

V and J are TRBV30 and TRBJ1-5, with D possibly being TRBD1 (5 bases). With 2 bases removed from V and 5 bases from J, the gap between germline ends came to 7 bases. The CDR3 loop spans 12 amino acids. Germline V lookup: CDR1 GTSNPN, CDR2 SVGIG (reference sequence). DNA of the CDR3: TGTGCCTGGAGTTGGGGGGATCAGCCCCAGCATTTT. Its translation is CAWSWGDQPQHF.

This clone was counted only a few times. The chain joins TRBV5-1 to TRBJ2-1; D possibly corresponds to TRBD2 (6 bases). The CDR3 covers 15 residues. In germline, CDR1 is SGHRS, CDR2 YFSETQ. V lost 2 bases and J lost 2, with 11 bases in between. CDR3 coding DNA: TGCGCCAGCAGCTTCGGGAGTCAAGCCTACAATGAGCAGTTCTTC. It translates to CASSFGSQAYNEQFF.

V gene TRBV19 combines with J gene TRBJ1-6; D is ambiguous. V dropped 5 bases and J dropped 10 bases, with 18 bases sitting between them. Germline CDR1 LNHDA, CDR2 SQIVND (reference sequence). There are 15 residues in the CDR3. The CDR3 nucleotides are TGTGCCAGTAGTCCCCAGACGGGGTGGGAGTCACCCCTCCACTTT. This encodes CASSPQTGWESPLHF.